This TCR beta chain came from a study of Ad26.COV2.S vaccination and SARS-CoV-2 variants. Findings and caveats of the study: It was vaccine recipients, not placebo recipients, who had the higher spike-specific TCR breadth. It was reported that spike-specific CD8+ and CD4+ T cell responses were substantially broad after vaccination. Vaccine and placebo recipients had comparable breadth of non-spike TCRs. From the TCR breadth and depth analyses, total T cell responses may have been underestimated.

As to this clone: Antigen specificity is unknown.

Germline V gene lookup returns CDR1 GTSNPN and CDR2 SVGIG (reference sequence). V was cut by 1 base and J by 5 bases, with 6 bases left in between. This CDR3 comprises 11 residues. The data were produced by immunoSEQ multiplex PCR, yet TCRdb's version contains in-frame clones alone and is incomplete. The repertoire includes 85,000 to 120,000 clones, 80% of them detected once, and roughly 17% sits in the top ten. The sequence came from a human donor who had recovered from COVID-19. The material sequenced was peripheral blood, taken after recovery from COVID-19. The genes are TRBV30 and TRBJ2-7; D gene unclear. The CDR3, as DNA: TGTGCCTGGAGTGGCTACGACGAGCAGTACTTC. As protein: CAWSGYDEQYF.